The clone carrying this T cell receptor beta chain was recorded a few times. Through a sample-barcoded 5' primer and a J-beta primer mix, a second PCR was run for about 6 to 12 cycles. TCRdb processed the 5' RACE reads anew with MiXCR; each CDR3 protein has one entry. The data show fewer than 800,000 distinct CDR3 sequences, 25% seen once. The sample comes from a study of blood T cells in healthy people across ages. Separately, the same data were catalogued under a study of T cells of mothers and their children. That study reports: Study donors consisted of a few healthy Caucasian mothers and their six children. The extracted RNA was employed in its entirety for cDNA synthesis, at roughly 1.5 ug per 15 ul. Reads obtained per mother exceeded 9 million TCR beta CDR3 reads, with several million obtained per child. Mothers and children who were related shared slightly more overlap than unrelated pairs, but not significantly more.

The sequenced sample was blood. The TCR sequence derives from a boy aged 10-17 years in good health.

Written as DNA, the CDR3 is TGCGCCAGCAGCCAAGGTAGAGGGAACTACGAGCAGTACTTC. As protein: CASSQGRGNYEQYF. The chain combines TRBV4-1 with TRBJ2-7; perhaps TRBD2 as D (5 bases). This CDR3 has 14 amino acids. The germline V and J ends were trimmed by 1 base and 3 bases, with 10 bases remaining between them. The germline CDR1 and CDR2 sequences are MGHRA and YSYEKL.